The rows below give T cell receptor beta chains drawn from one sample of a study of lymphopenia after photon versus proton radiotherapy. The method was immunoSEQ multiplex PCR; TCRdb's version includes in-frame clones alone and lacks a portion of them. The sample includes fewer than 25,000 clones, about nine tenths seen only once; the top ten take about 10%. Source: peripheral blood, taken from a patient treated with proton-based radiotherapy. The receptors were sampled from a woman aged 70-85 years with pancreatic cancer. Some clones in this sample may be carry-over from other donors' samples. Both conserved end residues are part of each CDR3. Fields, in order: CDR3 protein, CDR3 DNA, J gene, clone size, V gene, D gene. D genes are given only for firm matches. A clone size is listed for some rows: how often the clone was seen (once, few, many), or a class if it is expanded.

CASSRRTSSYNEQFF,TGTGCCAGCAGTCGTCGGACTAGCAGCTACAATGAGCAGTTCTTC,TRBJ2-1,NA,TRBV11-2,TRBD2
CASRLTGQPHVYTF,TGTGCCAGCAGGCTAACGGGACAGCCGCATGTCTACACCTTC,TRBJ1-2,NA,TRBV5-5,TRBD1
CSVQGQPSYNEQFF,TGCAGCGTTCAGGGACAACCCTCCTACAATGAGCAGTTCTTC,TRBJ2-1,NA,TRBV29-1,NA
CASSLDTYDDYEQYF,TGCGCCAGCAGCTTGGACACTTACGATGACTACGAGCAGTACTTC,TRBJ2-7,NA,TRBV5-1,NA
CASSGQAGQYF,TGTGCCAGCAGTGGACAGGCGGGGCAGTATTTT,TRBJ2-3,NA,TRBV2,NA
CASSQGTGLAGELFF,TGCGCCAGCAGCCAAGGAACAGGTCTGGCCGGGGAGCTGTTTTTT,TRBJ2-2,NA,TRBV4-3,NA
CASSWEAGRDQPQHF,TGTGCCAGCAGCTGGGAAGCAGGACGGGATCAGCCCCAGCATTTT,TRBJ1-5,NA,TRBV7-8,NA
CSVIGTDYEQYF,TGCAGCGTTATCGGGACAGACTACGAGCAGTACTTC,TRBJ2-7,NA,TRBV29-1,TRBD1
CASSLSASRNEQFF,TGTGCCAGCAGCTTATCTGCTTCGAGGAATGAGCAGTTCTTC,TRBJ2-1,NA,TRBV7-3,NA
CASSYPTSSTYDTQYF,TGTGCCAGCAGTTACCCGACTAGCTCAACATACGATACGCAGTATTTT,TRBJ2-3,NA,TRBV28,TRBD2
CASSLEWSTAGELFF,TGCGCCAGCAGCTTGGAGTGGTCCACGGCCGGGGAGCTGTTTTTT,TRBJ2-2,NA,TRBV5-1,NA
CASSPSLLLAGSRRGTDTQYF,TGTGCCAGCAGTCCTAGTTTGTTATTAGCGGGATCGCGACGGGGCACAGATACGCAGTATTTT,TRBJ2-3,NA,TRBV28,TRBD2
CASSVGLAGPHEQYF,TGTGCCAGCAGCGTAGGACTAGCGGGACCCCACGAGCAGTACTTC,TRBJ2-7,NA,TRBV9,TRBD2
CASSPGQGPRDYGYTF,TGTGCCAGTAGTCCGGGACAGGGGCCCCGAGACTATGGCTACACCTTC,TRBJ1-2,NA,TRBV19,TRBD1
CASSTGTGNTGELFF,TGCGCCAGCAGTACCGGGACAGGGAACACCGGGGAGCTGTTTTTT,TRBJ2-2,few,TRBV10-1,TRBD1
CASSSQLAGSINEQFF,TGTGCCAGCTCATCCCAACTAGCGGGATCGATCAATGAGCAGTTCTTC,TRBJ2-1,NA,TRBV18,TRBD2
CASSPQRGLAGETYEQYF,TGTGCCAGCAGCCCACAAAGGGGACTAGCGGGCGAAACCTACGAGCAGTACTTC,TRBJ2-7,NA,TRBV9,TRBD2